Only one count was recorded for the clone carrying this T cell receptor (beta chain). The antigen is undetermined. Isolated RNA was reverse transcribed into cDNA used as the sequencing template. This table comes from immunoSEQ multiplex PCR, and its TCRdb copy is limited to in-frame clones, with some not included. The sample records about 180,000 clones, 67% being singletons. The length of the CDR3 is 14 residues. Trimming removed 8 bases at V and 0 bases at J, with 8 bases between. From germline, CDR1 is LNHNV and CDR2 YYDKDF (reference sequence). The sample belongs to a study of CD8+ T cells in alopecia areata. Overall study context: Once tofacitinib had been taken for 6 to 18 months, 6 months off drug followed.

Whole-study findings and limits: In lesional scalp, particularly from alopecia totalis/universalis, clonality was higher than in normal scalp.

The sequence was obtained from a human donor with alopecia areata. The sequencing used CD8+ T cells sorted from blood, collected at week 0. V and J are TRBV15 and TRBJ1-6; D is unclear. The CDR3 DNA is TGTGCCACCGCTTTTAGCTCCTATAATTCACCCCTCCACTTT. It codes for CATAFSSYNSPLHF.